This T cell receptor beta chain was obtained from a study of blood T cell repertoires in COVID-19 (TCRdb year 2020). Describing the broader study: Collaborator samples came from the United States, Italy and Spain and covered acute and convalescent phases of COVID-19. Nearly every sample came with metadata listing a de-identified subject ID, COVID-19 status, age in years and sex. The prospective study material was composed of cDNA or gDNA derived from T cells, B-cell-depleted T cells, or PBMCs. Samples came from the ongoing ImmuneRACE study (first 160 participants) plus 1,254 subjects from 6 global collaborators. The repertoires were released in a freely available public database intended as a resource for research on the immune response to SARS-CoV-2. HLA class I and class II types, where available, came from metadata supplied by the sample provider rather than from assay-based typing. Deeply sampled blood TCRbeta repertoires from subjects exposed to, actively infected with, or recovered from COVID-19 were included in the dataset. Findings and caveats that apply to the study as a whole: The quantity of clinical and demographic metadata differed by source and by participant and was supplied without curation.

In Seattle, one collaborating source enrolled patients while the infection was active and tracked those patients longitudinally over the course of disease. Collaborating institutions collected whole blood in K2EDTA tubes following their own protocols. For TCRbeta analysis, collaborators shipped samples in one of three forms: frozen whole blood, isolated PBMCs, or DNA extracted from either of those sample types. The junction carries 16 bases between V and J, which are trimmed by 0 bases and 4 bases respectively. CDR1 and CDR2 (GTSNPN, SVGIG) derive from the germline V gene (reference sequence). Including cysteine and phenylalanine, the CDR3 has 15 amino acids. Kept here is only the CDR3 DNA, which spans 45 bases and is read in frame from base 1. About this clone: Its antigen is currently not known. One base away there is no much larger clone; base qualities are not given.

TCRbeta CDR3 regions were amplified from genomic DNA using the immunoSEQ Assay, a bias-controlled multiplex PCR. Concerning the study's data processing: Nucleated cell counts per sample were estimated from amplification of reference gene primers within the assay. To quantify the absolute abundance of each unique TCRbeta CDR3 rearrangement, sequence reads were collapsed and filtered. Productive Simpson clonality was computed per sample as the square root of Simpson's diversity index over productive rearrangements. Drawn from immuneACCESS, this table holds only the in-frame rearrangements with V and J called that TCRdb kept. Clones are partly lost; checked studies trace under half to an unresolved V gene and leave the rest unexplained. From that table come the V and J calls and clone size; the DNA was used to work out D and trimming. This sample comprises roughly 130,000 clones, roughly 84% of them detected only once. The ten largest clonotypes hold 7% to 9.5% of the sample.

The V gene is TRBV30 and the J gene is TRBJ2-7; the D segment could be TRBD1, given 6 matching bases. Sequences were obtained from peripheral blood. The TCR comes from a man in his thirties or forties with COVID-19, enrolled during active disease. CDR3 loop: CAWSVHRALQYEQYF. The nucleotides are TGTGCCTGGAGTGTCCACAGGGCACTTCAATACGAGCAGTACTTC.